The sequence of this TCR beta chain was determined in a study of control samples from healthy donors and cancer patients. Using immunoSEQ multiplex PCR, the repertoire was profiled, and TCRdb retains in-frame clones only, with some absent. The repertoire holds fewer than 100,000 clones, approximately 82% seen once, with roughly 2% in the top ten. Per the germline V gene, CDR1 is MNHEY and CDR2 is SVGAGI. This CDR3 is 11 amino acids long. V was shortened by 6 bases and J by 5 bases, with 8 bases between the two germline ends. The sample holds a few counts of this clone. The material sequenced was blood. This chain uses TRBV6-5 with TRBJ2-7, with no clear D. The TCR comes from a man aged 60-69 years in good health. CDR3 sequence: CASRVANEQYF. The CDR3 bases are TGTGCCAGCAGGGTAGCCAACGAGCAGTACTTC.